This entry lists 12 T cell receptor beta chains sequenced from one sample in a study of T-cell reconstitution after alpha-beta-depleted transplantation in children. Researchers prepared the TCRbeta library using unique molecular identifiers, the study reports. A single record per CDR3 protein comes from TCRdb applying MiXCR to the PCR reads. The sample carries around 78,000 distinct CDR3 sequences, roughly 14% recorded once. The sample here was PBMCs, mostly from graft donor cells, taken 180 days after TCRalphabeta/CD19-depleted stem cell transplant. These TCRs come from a male patient aged 2-9 years who had a stem cell transplant for acute lymphoblastic leukemia, so the T cells may come from the graft donor.

This sequence joins TRBV6-1 and TRBJ2-7, with 7 bases lining up with TRBD1. Germline values: CDR1 MNHNS, CDR2 SASEGT. Trimming removed 5 bases from V and 4 bases from J; junction bases left unmatched: 8. The CDR3 runs 14 residues. The DNA for the CDR3 is TGTGCCAGCAGTCTTATCACAGGGGCTTACGAGCAGTACTTC. This encodes CASSLITGAYEQYF.

J is TRBJ1-2 and V is TRBV7-3; 9 bases are a match to TRBD1. This CDR3 is 14 amino acids long. Germline V lookup: CDR1 SGHTA, CDR2 FQGTGA. V lost 5 bases and J lost 4; bases outside the gene matches: 5. The CDR3 reads CASSATGGGYGYTF. CDR3 in DNA: TGTGCCAGCAGCGCAACAGGGGGCGGCTATGGCTACACCTTC.

The rearrangement joins TRBV5-1 to TRBJ1-3; tentative D call: TRBD1 (6 bases). The germline gives CDR1 SGHRS, CDR2 YFSETQ. There are 16 residues in the CDR3. Trimming stripped 4 bases from V and 1 base from J, with 15 bases between. CDR3: CASSPYPTGSGNTIYF. The CDR3 DNA reads as TGCGCCAGCAGCCCTTACCCGACAGGTTCTGGAAACACCATATATTTT. The entire variable domain, with the rest obtained from reference TRBV5-1 and TRBJ1-3, is as follows: KAGVTQTPRYLIKTRGQQVTLSCSPISGHRSVSWYQQTPGQGLQFLFEYFSETQRNKGNFPGRFSGRQFSNSRSEMNVSTLELGDSALYLCASSPYPTGSGNTIYFGEGSWLTVV.

The rearrangement joins TRBV21-1 to TRBJ1-4. TRBV21-1 is annotated as a pseudogene. CDR3 length equals 13 residues. This CDR3 reads CASSKDNSSIFFF. The DNA of the CDR3 is TGTGCCAGCAGCAAAGATAACAGCTCTATTTTTTTTTTC.

Many counts were recorded for this clonotype. V usage is TRBV5-1 and J usage is TRBJ2-3; a possible D gene is TRBD2 (6 bases). Germline V gene data show CDR1 as SGHRS and CDR2 as YFSETQ. CDR3 length equals 15 residues. The ends were cut back, 2 bases at V and 5 bases at J, with 15 bases in the middle. As DNA, the CDR3 is TGCGCCAGCAGCTTTATACCGTTGGAGGGAGATACGCAGTATTTT. This translates into CASSFIPLEGDTQYF.

This clonotype appeared a few times. The chain has TRBV12-3 or TRBV12-4 and TRBJ2-3; TRBD1 is a possible D gene (6 bases). V was clipped by 4 bases and J by 6 bases, with 11 bases between them. The CDR3 has 13 amino acids. The DNA of the CDR3 is TGTGCCAGCAGTTCCCGGACAGTTGATACGCAGTATTTT. Protein sequence: CASSSRTVDTQYF.

V usage is TRBV4-2 and J usage is TRBJ2-2, with TRBD1 as a possible D gene (6 bases). Trimming shortened V by 4 bases and J by 2 bases, and 14 bases separated the two germline ends. The CDR3 sequence is 16 residues long. Germline V gene data show CDR1 as LGHNA and CDR2 as YNFKEQ. CDR3 amino acids: CASSPVWTVNTGELFF. For the CDR3, the DNA is TGTGCCAGCAGCCCGGTTTGGACAGTTAACACCGGGGAGCTGTTTTTT.

This clonotype was counted a few times. The rearrangement links TRBV2 to TRBJ2-3; no clear D. Per the germline V gene, CDR1 is SNHLY and CDR2 is FYNNEI. The CDR3 is 14 amino acids. Trimming removed 10 bases at V and 0 bases at J, with 14 bases between. The CDR3 loop reads CATSGPQSTDTQYF. For the CDR3, the DNA is TGTGCCACCTCCGGGCCCCAGAGCACAGATACGCAGTATTTT.

In this sample, this clonotype turned up many times. The CDR3 bases are TGTGCCAGCAGTTCCTTCTACAGGGGGGTGAACACTGAAGCTTTCTTT. Its protein is CASSSFYRGVNTEAFF. The V and J genes are TRBV6-5 and TRBJ1-1; 8 nucleotides align to TRBD1. This CDR3 contains 16 residues. The V gene's germline CDR1 is MNHEY and CDR2 SVGAGI. V was clipped by 4 bases and J by 0 bases; unmatched bases: 7.

The chain employs TRBV6-1 and TRBJ1-2, with D possibly TRBD1 on 5 matching bases. The germline V and J ends were trimmed by 2 bases and 4 bases, with 14 bases remaining between them. This CDR3 is 15 amino acids long. Germline CDR1 reads MNHNS; CDR2 reads SASEGT. Here the CDR3 DNA reads TGTGCCAGCAGTGAAATCGGGGGGATCCCCTATGGCTACACCTTC. Its protein is CASSEIGGIPYGYTF.

In its sample, this clonotype was seen many times. The chain couples TRBV12-3 or TRBV12-4 to TRBJ2-5; TRBD2 matches at 7 bases. V shed 6 bases, J shed 6 bases, and the junction held 7 bases outside the gene matches. The CDR3 contains 13 residues. The CDR3 bases are TGTGCCAGCAGCCGCGCCAGCGGGAAGACCCAGTACTTC. Its translation: CASSRASGKTQYF.

This clonotype was observed many times. The chain uses TRBV5-1 and TRBJ2-7; 8 bases map to TRBD1. The germline CDR1 and CDR2 sequences are SGHRS and YFSETQ. With 2 bases clipped from V and 2 bases from J, the junction kept 6 bases outside the gene matches. The length of the CDR3 is 15 residues. The CDR3 DNA reads as TGCGCCAGCAGCTTCCGACAGGGGAGGACCTACGAGCAGTACTTC. Translated, it gives CASSFRQGRTYEQYF.